Listed here is a single TCR beta chain. The antigen is undetermined. Germline V gives CDR1 SGDLS, CDR2 YYNGEE. CDR3 length: 14 amino acids. After removal of 5 bases from V and 10 bases from J, the junction contained 9 bases not matched to a gene. This sample stems from a study of T cells in localized non-small cell lung cancer. Study results and caveats: With higher T cell density in blood came longer overall survival. Maximal T cell clonality occurred in uninvolved adjacent lung, with tumor ranking below it. Investigators sequenced only a single tumor region, leaving heterogeneity possible.

The protocol was immunoSEQ multiplex PCR, while the TCRdb copy is restricted to in-frame clones and leaves out a portion. This table holds 2,600 or so clones, 21% found once. The sequencing used lung tumor tissue, collected before any cancer treatment. The receptor was derived from a man aged 40 to 70 with stage I lung adenocarcinoma. The chain links TRBV9 to TRBJ1-6; 7 bases line up with TRBD1. Here the CDR3 reads CASSDGQEWSPLHF. The CDR3 DNA is TGTGCCAGCAGTGACGGACAGGAGTGGTCACCCCTCCACTTT.